These T cell receptor beta chains were read from a single sample in a study of blood T cell repertoires in COVID-19. Profiled with immunoSEQ multiplex PCR; TCRdb holds only in-frame clones, not every one. The repertoire holds more than 95,000 clones, with roughly 72% as singletons. Sequencing used peripheral blood. The receptors shown here come from a man between 60 and 70 years old with acute or convalescent COVID-19. CDR3s include the opening cysteine and the closing phenylalanine or tryptophan. Each record gives: clone size, J gene, CDR3 length, V gene, D gene, CDR3 DNA, CDR3 protein. D genes are given only for firm matches. Size is omitted from some rows. Given values are once, few, many or a class for expanded clones.

.,TRBJ2-3,16,TRBV9,TRBD2,TGTGCCAGCAGCGTCGGGCTAGCGGGGATCACAGATACGCAGTATTTT,CASSVGLAGITDTQYF
few,TRBJ1-2,14,TRBV15,.,TGTGCCACCAGCAGAGAACCACCTACAGATGGCTACACCTTC,CATSREPPTDGYTF
few,TRBJ1-1,15,TRBV10-2,.,TGCGCCAGCAGTGAGTTTTTATTGAGAACTCCCGAAGCTTTCTTT,CASSEFLLRTPEAFF
.,TRBJ2-3,15,TRBV9,TRBD2,TGTGCCAGCAGCGTAGTGGCGGGGGTTCTGGATACGCAGTATTTT,CASSVVAGVLDTQYF
.,TRBJ2-1,13,TRBV7-9,.,TGTGCCAGCAGCTTACAGAACGAGGAAGGGCAGTTCTTC,CASSLQNEEGQFF
few,TRBJ2-7,15,TRBV7-2,TRBD1,TGTGCCAGCAGCTTAGATCCAGGGGGCGCGTACGAGCAGTACTTC,CASSLDPGGAYEQYF
.,TRBJ2-2,14,TRBV11-3,.,TGTGCCAGCAGCTCGACTCCGAACACCGGGGAGCTGTTTTTT,CASSSTPNTGELFF
.,TRBJ1-2,17,TRBV4-2,TRBD1,TGTGCCAGCAGCCAAGATGCGTCGGGACAGGGGAGGGATGGCTACACCTTC,CASSQDASGQGRDGYTF
few,TRBJ2-1,12,TRBV24-1,.,TGTGCCACCAGATCCAACTACAATGAGCAGTTCTTC,CATRSNYNEQFF
once,TRBJ1-6,17,TRBV10-3,.,TGTGCCATCAGAGACCCGACAGGTCGGGCTTTGAATTCACCCCTCCACTTT,CAIRDPTGRALNSPLHF